The 26 T cell receptor beta chains given below trace back to one sample, sequenced in a study of cytomegalovirus exposure and HLA in healthy donors. The primer mix had 60 Vbeta and 13 Jbeta primers. Sequencing used immunoSEQ multiplex PCR; TCRdb keeps in-frame clones, though not all of them. Among approximately 170,000 clones listed, approximately 81% were seen once. Specimen: PBMCs. The receptor set was obtained from a boy between 2 and 10 years old in good health and CMV-seronegative.

The chain combines TRBV19 with TRBJ1-5; D gene uncertain. The CDR3 is made up of 16 amino acids. Germline assignment: CDR1 LNHDA and CDR2 SQIVND (reference sequence). V lost 2 bases and J 2 bases, leaving 13 bases between the germline ends. In DNA, the CDR3 is TGTGCCAGTAGTATATCTTGGGGAGGAGGCAATCAGCCCCAGCATTTT. It translates to CASSISWGGGNQPQHF.

The table lists this clone with a few counts. This rearrangement joins TRBV2 to TRBJ2-7, with TRBD2 identical over 10 bases. Per germline, CDR1 SNHLY and CDR2 FYNNEI. This CDR3 has 16 amino acids. The V segment lost 3 bases and the J segment 0 bases; nucleotides outside the gene matches: 5. In nucleotides, the CDR3 is TGTGCCAGCAGTGAGAGCGGGGGGGCACTCTCCTACGAGCAGTACGTC. It yields the protein CASSESGGALSYEQYV.

V usage is TRBV11-2 and J usage is TRBJ2-1; perhaps TRBD2 as D (5 bases). Germline V lookup: CDR1 SGHAT, CDR2 FQNNGV. This CDR3 has 15 amino acids. V was clipped by 1 base and J by 6 bases, with 13 bases between them. CDR3 in DNA: TGTGCCAGCAGCTTAGCCCGGGCTGCGGGCAATGAGCAGTTCTTC. Amino acids: CASSLARAAGNEQFF.

V usage is TRBV10-3 and J usage is TRBJ1-3; D may be TRBD1 (6 bases). Germline V gene lookup returns CDR1 ENHRY and CDR2 SYGVKD. V was clipped by 6 bases and J by 0 bases, with 12 bases between them. This CDR3 comprises 15 residues. The CDR3 coding sequence is TGTGCCATCAGACCAGACAGGATCTCTGGAAACACCATATATTTT. This translates into CAIRPDRISGNTIYF.

CDR3 loop: CASSAPLAGGPHEQFF. The CDR3 DNA is TGTGCCAGCAGCGCCCCACTAGCGGGAGGGCCCCATGAGCAGTTCTTC. The chain uses TRBV11-2 and TRBJ2-1, with 13 positions matching TRBD2. CDR3 length equals 16 residues. Germline CDR1 SGHAT, CDR2 FQNNGV. V lost 5 bases, J lost 8 bases, and 9 bases stayed unmatched.

The chain has TRBV9 and TRBJ1-2; 9 bases match TRBD1. From germline, CDR1 is SGDLS and CDR2 YYNGEE. The CDR3 is made up of 15 amino acids. Trimming cost V 0 bases and J 6 bases; bases outside gene matches: 6. CDR3 sequence reads: CASSVADRGRNGYTF. The CDR3 bases are TGTGCCAGCAGCGTAGCGGACAGGGGTAGGAATGGCTACACCTTC.

The rearrangement uses TRBV28 and TRBJ2-7; 10 bases agree with TRBD2. The V segment lost 2 bases and the J segment 6 bases; nucleotides outside the gene matches: 10. The CDR3 spans 16 residues. Germline assignment: CDR1 MDHEN and CDR2 SYDVKM. The CDR3 DNA reads TGTGCCAGCAGTTTAACGCTGTGGGGACTAGCGACCGAGCAGTACGTC. Its protein product is CASSLTLWGLATEQYV.

The chain uses TRBV5-4 and TRBJ2-3, with D possibly matching TRBD2 (6 bases). CDR1 SGHNT and CDR2 YYREEE come from the germline V gene (reference sequence). V lost 1 base to trimming and J lost 3 bases, with 12 bases between them. This CDR3 region has 15 residues. CDR3 amino acids: CASSLSGGGTDTQYF. CDR3 nucleotide sequence: TGTGCCAGCAGCTTGTCCGGGGGTGGGACAGATACGCAGTATTTT.

The gene calls are TRBV6-1 and TRBJ2-7, with TRBD2 identical over 9 bases. Germline CDR1 reads MNHNS; CDR2 reads SASEGT. This CDR3 spans 16 amino acids. The trim removed 1 base at V and 2 bases at J, leaving 6 bases unmatched. The CDR3 sequence is CASSEGSGRTPYEQYF. In DNA, the CDR3 is TGTGCCAGCAGTGAAGGGAGCGGGAGGACCCCCTACGAGCAGTACTTC.

This chain links TRBV9 with TRBJ2-5, with D tentatively TRBD2 (5 bases). Germline loops: CDR1 SGDLS, CDR2 YYNGEE. The CDR3 contains 16 residues. V was shortened by 1 base and J by 2 bases, with 15 bases between the two germline ends. In nucleotides, the CDR3 is TGTGCCAGCAGCGTATCAGGCGGGCCCAATCAAGAGACCCAGTACTTC. Amino acid sequence: CASSVSGGPNQETQYF. Full variable domain (missing parts from reference TRBV9 and TRBJ2-5): DSGVTQTPKHLITATGQRVTLRCSPRSGDLSVYWYQQSLDQGLQFLIQYYNGEERAKGNILERFSAQQFPDLHSELNLSSLELGDSALYFCASSVSGGPNQETQYFGPGTRLLVL.

This chain connects TRBV28 to TRBJ2-2, with D possibly matching TRBD1 (6 bases). Trimming shortened V by 6 bases and J by 1 base, and 18 bases separated the two germline ends. This CDR3 has 17 amino acids. Per the germline V gene, CDR1 is MDHEN and CDR2 is SYDVKM. CDR3 sequence: CASRLNTDSMNTGELFF. The CDR3 coding sequence is TGTGCCAGCAGGCTAAACACGGACAGCATGAACACCGGGGAGCTGTTTTTT.

The rearrangement uses TRBV11-1 and TRBJ2-7; TRBD1 matches 7 bases. The CDR3 spans 14 residues. CDR1 SGHAT and CDR2 FQDESV come from the germline V gene (reference sequence). V was pared by 0 bases and J by 6 bases, with 5 bases of the junction left unmatched. CDR3 nucleotide sequence: TGTGCCAGCAGCTTAGCTTCGACAGGGAGCGAGCAGTACTTC. Translated: CASSLASTGSEQYF.

The chain employs TRBV18 and TRBJ1-3; no clear D. Trimming pared 3 bases from V and 0 bases from J, leaving 6 bases between. The germline V gene encodes CDR1 KGHSH and CDR2 LQKENI. The CDR3 totals 14 residues. Written as DNA, the CDR3 is TGTGCCAGCTCACCCGGGTTCTCTGGAAACACCATATATTTT. It translates to CASSPGFSGNTIYF.

The chain links TRBV9 to TRBJ1-1, with a tentative D call TRBD1 (5 bases). Trimming took 0 bases from V and 9 from J, leaving 12 bases between them. The germline V gene has CDR1 SGDLS and CDR2 YYNGEE. The CDR3 consists of 13 residues. Here the CDR3 DNA reads TGTGCCAGCAGCGTAGGGGGCCAGACAAAAGCTTTCTTT. Translated: CASSVGGQTKAFF.

V gene TRBV7-9 combines with J gene TRBJ1-2; 9 bases line up with TRBD1. The CDR3 has 14 residues. Trimming removed 3 bases from V and 8 bases from J; junction bases left unmatched: 7. Germline V gives CDR1 SEHNR, CDR2 FQNEAQ (reference sequence). CDR3 DNA sequence: TGTGCCAGCAGCTTCGGGACAGGGCTGGAAGGCTACACCTTC. Protein: CASSFGTGLEGYTF.

The rearrangement joins TRBV6-4 to TRBJ2-3, with 8 bases identical to TRBD2. Germline lookup yields CDR1 MRHNA and CDR2 SNTAGT. Trimming cost V 0 bases and J 2 bases; bases outside gene matches: 4. This CDR3 comprises 16 residues. CDR3 loop: CASSDSPGGITDTQYF. Here the CDR3 DNA reads TGTGCCAGCAGTGACTCGCCGGGGGGGATCACAGATACGCAGTATTTT.

This rearrangement joins TRBV5-1 to TRBJ2-1; 11 positions match TRBD2. This CDR3 contains 15 residues. The V segment lost 2 bases and the J segment 8 bases; nucleotides outside the gene matches: 6. The germline CDR1 and CDR2 sequences are SGHRS and YFSETQ. CDR3 amino acids: CASSLRLAGGDEQFF. The DNA for the CDR3 is TGCGCCAGCAGCTTACGCCTAGCGGGGGGCGATGAGCAGTTCTTC.

V usage is TRBV5-4 and J usage is TRBJ1-2, with TRBD1 identical over 7 bases. CDR1 is SGHNT and CDR2 is YYREEE in the germline V gene (reference sequence). The CDR3 runs to 13 residues. V shed 4 bases, J shed 6 bases, and the junction held 6 bases outside the gene matches. CDR3 nucleotide sequence: TGTGCCAGCAGCCCCGGACAGGTAGATGGCTACACCTTC. Amino acid sequence: CASSPGQVDGYTF.

The chain links TRBV7-2 to TRBJ2-1; D call uncertain. The CDR3 runs to 14 residues. Germline V gene sequence: CDR1 SGHTA, CDR2 FQGNSA. Trimming took 4 bases from V and 3 from J, leaving 10 bases between them. CDR3 sequence: CASSSVLYYNEQFF. Written as DNA, the CDR3 is TGTGCCAGCAGCTCGGTGCTCTACTACAATGAGCAGTTCTTC.

This clone appeared a single time. The genes are TRBV4-1 and TRBJ2-5; unclear D gene. The CDR3 has 16 amino acids. Germline lookup yields CDR1 MGHRA and CDR2 YSYEKL. V shed 0 bases and J shed 1 base, with 12 bases lying between them. This chain's CDR3 is CASSQEAAALQETQYF. As DNA, the CDR3 is TGCGCCAGCAGCCAAGAGGCCGCGGCCCTCCAAGAGACCCAGTACTTC.

The CDR3 spells CASSYLPLAGANTGELFF. In DNA, the CDR3 is TGTGCCAGCAGTTATCTCCCACTAGCGGGAGCGAACACCGGGGAGCTGTTTTTT. The rearrangement uses TRBV27 and TRBJ2-2, with 11 bases identical to TRBD2. CDR1 and CDR2 from the germline V gene are MNHEY and SMNVEV (reference sequence). J lost 0 bases, V lost 4 bases, and 7 bases had no gene match. The CDR3 has 18 amino acids.

This rearrangement joins TRBV27 to TRBJ1-2; D might be TRBD1 (5 bases). CDR3 length: 15 amino acids. CDR1 is MNHEY and CDR2 is SMNVEV in the germline V gene (reference sequence). The V gene lost 8 bases and the J gene lost 3 bases, with 19 bases spanning the gap. The CDR3: CASAGWGLLDYGYTF. Here the CDR3 DNA reads TGTGCCAGCGCCGGTTGGGGCCTCTTGGACTATGGCTACACCTTC.

This rearrangement joins TRBV5-4 to TRBJ1-3, with D maybe TRBD1 (6 bases). The CDR3 covers 17 residues. Germline loops: CDR1 SGHNT, CDR2 YYREEE (reference sequence). Deletions cut 3 bases from V and 4 bases from J, with 20 bases between. CDR3: CASSSSRDGGLGNTIYF. The DNA of the CDR3 is TGTGCCAGCAGCTCCTCGCGCGACGGGGGGCTCGGAAACACCATATATTTT.

This clone was detected only a few times. V usage is TRBV28 and J usage is TRBJ1-6; no clear D gene. Trimming shortened V by 8 bases and J by 6 bases, and 14 bases separated the two germline ends. The CDR3 spans 14 residues. Germline lookup yields CDR1 MDHEN and CDR2 SYDVKM. The DNA of the CDR3 is TGTGCCAGCGTTATTAAGCCCTCTAATTCACCCCTCCACTTT. This codes for CASVIKPSNSPLHF.

The rearrangement links TRBV27 to TRBJ2-4; D is undetermined. V was trimmed by 0 bases and J by 0 bases, leaving 3 bases between them. The CDR3 contains 14 residues. Per germline, CDR1 MNHEY and CDR2 SMNVEV (reference sequence). This CDR3 is CASSLSLAKNIQYF. In nucleotides, the CDR3 is TGTGCCAGCAGTTTATCCTTAGCCAAAAACATTCAGTACTTC.

The chain has TRBV27 and TRBJ2-1; the D gene is possibly TRBD2 (7 bases). The V end was cut by 3 bases, the J end by 5 bases, with 29 bases between. The length of the CDR3 is 20 residues. Germline V lookup: CDR1 MNHEY, CDR2 SMNVEV (reference sequence). The CDR3 region is CASSFEWGAISGTPNNEQFF. CDR3 nucleotide sequence: TGTGCCAGCAGTTTTGAGTGGGGGGCCATCAGCGGGACCCCTAACAATGAGCAGTTCTTC.